This T cell receptor (beta chain) derives from a study of T cell repertoires in cytomegalovirus infection. The overall study: Recently described HLA-C-restricted plus well-studied HLA-B-restricted CMV epitopes were used. Indications came from public TCR beta signatures; they pointed to CMV infection and to a matching HLA type.

Germline CDR1 is LGHNA and CDR2 is YNFKEQ. The CDR3 consists of 15 residues. Trimming took 0 bases from V and 4 from J, leaving 12 bases between them. The study's findings and limits: Predominance within the ex vivo response was attributable to HLA-C-restricted CMV-specific TCR beta clonotypes. Of the TCR beta families, the public ones yielded a cumulative frequency that identified carriers of CMV plus the relevant HLA.

Details on this clonotype: Its antigen is currently unknown.

TCRdb re-called the reads with MiXCR, one entry per CDR3 protein. The sample records some 590,000 distinct CDR3 sequences, roughly 42% being singletons. The source material was cultured PBMCs, sampled from culture after CMV antigen stimulation. This chain uses TRBV4-2 with TRBJ1-1; D not resolved. The source of this sequence is a human donor in good health (CMV status not recorded). Some clones in this sample may be carry-over from other donors' samples. CDR3 coding DNA: TGTGCCAGCAGCCAAGATCTCGAGGGTAGCACTGAAGCTTTCTTT. As protein: CASSQDLEGSTEAFF.